The text below deals with one T cell receptor (beta chain). The data originate from a study of CD8+ T cells in alopecia areata. Sequencing relied on a cDNA template that was reverse transcribed from extracted RNA. Only in-frame clones appear in the TCRdb table, and some are missing; sequencing was by immunoSEQ multiplex PCR. The sample includes approximately 210,000 clones, 55% to 70% of them seen just once. Treatment specified: oral pan-JAK inhibitor, 5-10 mg twice daily. Deletions cut 6 bases from V and 4 bases from J, with 11 bases between. The CDR3 runs 13 residues. Germline values: CDR1 MNHEY, CDR2 SMNVEV (reference sequence).

This chain links TRBV27 with TRBJ2-3, with D perhaps TRBD1 (5 bases). Specimen: CD4+ T cells sorted from blood, collected at week 4, from a patient treated with tofacitinib. This receptor was obtained from a human donor with alopecia areata. This chain's CDR3 is CASSSRAPDTQYF. In DNA form, the CDR3 reads TGTGCCAGCAGCTCCAGGGCCCCAGATACGCAGTATTTT.